The source of this T cell receptor (beta chain) is a study of blood T cell repertoires in COVID-19. Germline lookup yields CDR1 SGDLS and CDR2 YYNGEE. The CDR3 is made up of 15 amino acids. J gave up 5 bases and V 1 base, and 3 bases lay outside the gene matches. Repertoires were generated with immunoSEQ multiplex PCR, while TCRdb's copy carries only in-frame clones and drops some. The table has 400,000 or so clones, 85% to 90% seen once. The rearrangement uses TRBV9 and TRBJ1-6; 7 positions agree with TRBD1. Sequencing was performed on peripheral blood. This sequence originates from a man aged 18 to 30 with COVID-19, enrolled during active disease. Here the CDR3 DNA reads TGTGCCAGCAGCGTATCGACAGGGAATAATTCACCCCTCCACTTT. Encoded protein: CASSVSTGNNSPLHF.